The 6 T cell receptor beta chains below come from one sample, sequenced in a study of blood T cells in healthy people across ages. A second PCR, run for 7 to 11 cycles, used a sample-barcoded 5' primer plus a J-beta primer mix. Using its own MiXCR run on the 5' RACE reads, TCRdb lists one record per CDR3 protein. Of around 870,000 distinct CDR3 sequences in the sample, 29% were seen once. Sequencing input: blood. The source is a woman aged 80 or over in good health.

A note on this clonotype: Just one base apart from a much larger clone, this may be a read error. The chain links TRBV3-1 to TRBJ2-5; D is uncertain. CDR1 is LGHDT and CDR2 is YNNKEL in the germline V gene (reference sequence). The CDR3 has 13 amino acids. Trimming pared 4 bases from V and 1 base from J, leaving 7 bases between. CDR3 sequence (DNA): TGTGCCAGCAGCCCCTGGGCCCAAGAGACCCAGTACTTC. Its translation is CASSPWAQETQYF.

At least ten counts were recorded for this clonotype. A much larger clone lies one base from this, so it may be a read error. The genes are TRBV3-1 and TRBJ2-7; D might be TRBD2 (6 bases). CDR1 is LGHDT and CDR2 is YNNKEL in the germline V gene (reference sequence). Deletions cut 4 bases from V and 6 bases from J, with 13 bases between. The CDR3 is 13 residues long. The CDR3 DNA reads as TGTGCCAGCAGCCTGACGAAGGGAGGCGAGCAGTACTTC. Translated: CASSLTKGGEQYF.

This clonotype was counted many times. CDR3 coding DNA: TGTGCCAGCAGTTTAGATTCCCTGGGAAACTATGGCTACACCTTC. Translation gives CASSLDSLGNYGYTF. This chain connects TRBV12-3 or TRBV12-4 to TRBJ1-2; D unclear. V lost 1 base to trimming and J lost 2 bases, with 11 bases between them. The CDR3 totals 15 residues.

This clonotype was picked up one time. V is TRBV2 and J is TRBJ1-5; 7 nucleotides line up with TRBD1. This CDR3 is built from 15 residues. Germline V gene sequence: CDR1 SNHLY, CDR2 FYNNEI. V trimming: 2 bases; J trimming: 2 bases; junction bases outside the gene matches: 3. The CDR3 is CASSEHGQGNQPQHF. The CDR3 DNA reads as TGTGCCAGCAGTGAACATGGACAGGGCAATCAGCCCCAGCATTTT.

Details on this clonotype: A much more abundant neighbour one base away suggests this may be a read error. V and J are TRBV9 and TRBJ2-3; D is perhaps TRBD1 or TRBD2 (5 bases each). The CDR3 consists of 15 residues. The germline CDR1 and CDR2 sequences are SGDLS and YYNGEE. The CDR3 DNA reads as TGTGCCAGCGGCGTAGGGGACCCGAACACAGATACGCAGTATTTT. Protein: CASGVGDPNTDTQYF.

Turning to this clonotype: This may be a read error: a much more frequent sequence differs by one nucleotide. The rearrangement links TRBV12-3 or TRBV12-4 to TRBJ2-3, with D maybe TRBD2 (5 bases). The CDR3 extends over 14 amino acids. The CDR3 DNA reads TGTGCCAGCAGTCCCCAGGCTAGCACAGATACGCGGTATTTT. The encoded protein is CASSPQASTDTRYF.